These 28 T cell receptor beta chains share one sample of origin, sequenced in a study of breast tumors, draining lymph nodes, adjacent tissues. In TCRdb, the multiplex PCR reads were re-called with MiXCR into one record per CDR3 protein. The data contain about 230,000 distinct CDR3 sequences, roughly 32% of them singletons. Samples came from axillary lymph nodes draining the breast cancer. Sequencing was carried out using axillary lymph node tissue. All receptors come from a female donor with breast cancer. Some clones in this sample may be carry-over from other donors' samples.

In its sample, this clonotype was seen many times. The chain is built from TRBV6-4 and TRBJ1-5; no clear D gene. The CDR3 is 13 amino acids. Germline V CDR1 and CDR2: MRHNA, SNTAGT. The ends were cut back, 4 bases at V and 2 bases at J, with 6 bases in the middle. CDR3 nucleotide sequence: TGTGCCAGCAGTGCAGGCCGCAATCAGCCCCAGCATTTT. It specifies CASSAGRNQPQHF.

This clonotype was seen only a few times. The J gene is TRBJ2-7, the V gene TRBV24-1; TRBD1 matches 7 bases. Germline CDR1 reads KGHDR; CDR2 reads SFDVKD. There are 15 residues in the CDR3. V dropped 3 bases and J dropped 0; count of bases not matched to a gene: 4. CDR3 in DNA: TGTGCCACCAGTGATAAGGGGACAGTCTCCTACGAGCAGTACTTC. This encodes CATSDKGTVSYEQYF.

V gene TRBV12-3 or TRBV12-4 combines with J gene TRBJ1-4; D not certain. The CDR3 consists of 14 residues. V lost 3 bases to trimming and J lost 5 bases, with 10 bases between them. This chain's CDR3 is CASSLTVHNEKLFF. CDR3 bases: TGTGCCAGCAGTTTGACGGTGCACAATGAAAAACTGTTTTTT.

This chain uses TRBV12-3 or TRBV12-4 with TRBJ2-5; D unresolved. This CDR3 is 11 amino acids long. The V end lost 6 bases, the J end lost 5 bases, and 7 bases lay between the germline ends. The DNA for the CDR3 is TGTGCCAGCAGGCCGGCTGAGACCCAGTACTTC. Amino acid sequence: CASRPAETQYF.

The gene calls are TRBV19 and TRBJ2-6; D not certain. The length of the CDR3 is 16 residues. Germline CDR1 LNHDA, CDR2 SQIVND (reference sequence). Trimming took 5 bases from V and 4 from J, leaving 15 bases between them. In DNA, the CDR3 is TGTGCCAGTAGTCCCCCGATGCCAGTAGGGGCCAACGTCCTGACTTTC. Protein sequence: CASSPPMPVGANVLTF.

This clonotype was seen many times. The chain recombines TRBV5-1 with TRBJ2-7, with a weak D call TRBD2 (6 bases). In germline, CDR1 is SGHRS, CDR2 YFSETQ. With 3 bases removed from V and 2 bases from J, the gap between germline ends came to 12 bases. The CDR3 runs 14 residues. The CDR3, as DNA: TGCGCCAGCAGCTCGACGGGACTCACCTACGAGCAGTACTTC. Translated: CASSSTGLTYEQYF. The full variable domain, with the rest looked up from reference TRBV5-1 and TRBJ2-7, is KAGVTQTPRYLIKTRGQQVTLSCSPISGHRSVSWYQQTPGQGLQFLFEYFSETQRNKGNFPGRFSGRQFSNSRSEMNVSTLELGDSALYLCASSSTGLTYEQYFGPGTRLTVT.

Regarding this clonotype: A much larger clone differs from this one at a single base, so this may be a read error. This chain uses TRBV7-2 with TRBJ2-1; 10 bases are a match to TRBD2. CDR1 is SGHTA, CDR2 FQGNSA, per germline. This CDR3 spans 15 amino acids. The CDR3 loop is CASSLLAGAPNEQLF. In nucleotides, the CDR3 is TGTGCCAGCAGCTTACTAGCGGGAGCGCCGAATGAGCAGCTCTTC.

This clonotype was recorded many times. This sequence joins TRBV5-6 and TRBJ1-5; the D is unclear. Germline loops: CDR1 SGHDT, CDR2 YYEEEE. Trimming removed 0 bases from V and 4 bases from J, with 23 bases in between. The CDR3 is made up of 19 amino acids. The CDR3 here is CASSLGDPGVRTTNQPQHF. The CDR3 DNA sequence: TGTGCCAGCAGCTTGGGCGACCCGGGAGTACGAACAACTAATCAGCCCCAGCATTTT.

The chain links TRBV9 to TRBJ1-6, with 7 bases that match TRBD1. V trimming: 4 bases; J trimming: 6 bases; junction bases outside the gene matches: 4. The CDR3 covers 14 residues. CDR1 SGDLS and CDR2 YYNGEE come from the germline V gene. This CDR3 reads CASSRGQPNSPLHF. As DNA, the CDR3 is TGTGCCAGCAGCAGGGGACAGCCTAATTCACCCCTCCACTTT.

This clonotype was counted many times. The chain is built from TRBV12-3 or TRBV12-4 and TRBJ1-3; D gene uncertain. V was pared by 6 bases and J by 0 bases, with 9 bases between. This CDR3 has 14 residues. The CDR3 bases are TGTGCCAGCAGCGAACACATCTCTGGAAACACCATATATTTT. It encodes CASSEHISGNTIYF.

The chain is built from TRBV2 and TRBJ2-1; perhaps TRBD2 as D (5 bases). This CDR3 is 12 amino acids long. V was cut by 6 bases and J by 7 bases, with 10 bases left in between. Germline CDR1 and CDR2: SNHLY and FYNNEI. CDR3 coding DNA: TGTGCCAGCAGCACGAGGAGGAATGAGCAGTTCTTC. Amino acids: CASSTRRNEQFF.

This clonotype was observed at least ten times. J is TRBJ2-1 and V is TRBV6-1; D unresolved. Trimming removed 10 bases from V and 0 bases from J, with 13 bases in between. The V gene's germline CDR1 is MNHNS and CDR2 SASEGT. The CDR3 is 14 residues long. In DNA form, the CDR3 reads TGTGCCACCCGAGGCCAGAGCTCCTACAATGAGCAGTTCTTC. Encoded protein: CATRGQSSYNEQFF.

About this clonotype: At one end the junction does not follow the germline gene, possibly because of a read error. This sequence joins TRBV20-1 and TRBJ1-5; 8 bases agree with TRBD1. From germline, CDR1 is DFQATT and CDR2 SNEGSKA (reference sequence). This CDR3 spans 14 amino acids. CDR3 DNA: TGCAGTGCTAGAAACACAGGGGGTCCTCCGCCCCGGCATTTT. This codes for CSARNTGGPPPRHF.

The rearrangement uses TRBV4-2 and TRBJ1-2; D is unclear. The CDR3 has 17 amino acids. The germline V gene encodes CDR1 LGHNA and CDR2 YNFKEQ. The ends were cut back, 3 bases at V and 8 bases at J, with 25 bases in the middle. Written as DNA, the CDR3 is TGTGCCAGCAGCCATGGGGAGGGCCCCAATACGCCTTACGGCTACACCTTC. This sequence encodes CASSHGEGPNTPYGYTF.

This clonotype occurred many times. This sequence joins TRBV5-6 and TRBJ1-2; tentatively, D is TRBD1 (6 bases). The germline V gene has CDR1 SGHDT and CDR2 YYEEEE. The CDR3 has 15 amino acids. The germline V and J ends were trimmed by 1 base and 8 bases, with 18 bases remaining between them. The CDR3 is CASSLLGRGYNGYTF. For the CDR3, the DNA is TGTGCCAGCAGCTTGTTGGGCAGGGGCTATAACGGCTACACCTTC. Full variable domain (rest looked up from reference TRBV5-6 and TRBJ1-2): DAGVTQSPTHLIKTRGQQVTLRCSPKSGHDTVSWYQQALGQGPQFIFQYYEEEERQRGNFPDRFSGHQFPNYSSELNVNALLLGDSALYLCASSLLGRGYNGYTFGSGTRLTVV.

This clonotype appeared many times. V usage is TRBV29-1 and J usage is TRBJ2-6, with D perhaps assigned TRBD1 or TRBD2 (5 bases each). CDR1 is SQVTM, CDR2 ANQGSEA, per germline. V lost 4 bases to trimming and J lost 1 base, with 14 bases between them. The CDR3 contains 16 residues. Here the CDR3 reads CSVVDSGISGANVLTF. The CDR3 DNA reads TGCAGCGTTGTTGACAGCGGTATATCTGGGGCCAACGTCCTGACTTTC.

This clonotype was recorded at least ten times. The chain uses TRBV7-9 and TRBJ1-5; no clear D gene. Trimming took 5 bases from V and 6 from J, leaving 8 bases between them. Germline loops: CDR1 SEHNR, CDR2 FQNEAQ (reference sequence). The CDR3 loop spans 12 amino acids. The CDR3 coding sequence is TGTGCCAGCAGCCCCCTAGGTCAGCCCCAGCATTTT. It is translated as CASSPLGQPQHF.

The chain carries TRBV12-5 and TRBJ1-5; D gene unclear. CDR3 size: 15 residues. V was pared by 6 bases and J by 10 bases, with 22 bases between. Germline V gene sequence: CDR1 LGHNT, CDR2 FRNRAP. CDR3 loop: CASGSLTSSPRPQHF. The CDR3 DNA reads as TGTGCTAGTGGCTCCCTTACTAGCAGCCCGAGACCCCAGCATTTT.

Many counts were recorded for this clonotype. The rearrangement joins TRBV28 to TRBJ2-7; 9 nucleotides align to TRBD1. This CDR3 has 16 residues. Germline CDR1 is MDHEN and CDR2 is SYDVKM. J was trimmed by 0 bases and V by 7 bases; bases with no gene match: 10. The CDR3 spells CASKRTGVFLSYEQYF. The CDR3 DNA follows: TGTGCCAGCAAACGGACAGGGGTCTTTCTCTCCTACGAGCAGTACTTC. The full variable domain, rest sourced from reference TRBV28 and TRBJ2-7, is DVKVTQSSRYLVKRTGEKVFLECVQDMDHENMFWYRQDPGLGLRLIYFSYDVKMKEKGDIPEGYSVSREKKERFSLILESASTNQTSMYLCASKRTGVFLSYEQYFGPGTRLTVT.

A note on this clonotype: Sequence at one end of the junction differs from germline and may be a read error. The CDR3 sequence: CASSLGASTNEKLLF. CDR3 nucleotides: TGTGCCAGCAGCTTAGGGGCCTCAACTAATGAAAAACTGCTTTTT. The chain carries TRBV7-2 and TRBJ1-4; D is unclear. The germline V gene has CDR1 SGHTA and CDR2 FQGNSA. The CDR3 has 15 residues.

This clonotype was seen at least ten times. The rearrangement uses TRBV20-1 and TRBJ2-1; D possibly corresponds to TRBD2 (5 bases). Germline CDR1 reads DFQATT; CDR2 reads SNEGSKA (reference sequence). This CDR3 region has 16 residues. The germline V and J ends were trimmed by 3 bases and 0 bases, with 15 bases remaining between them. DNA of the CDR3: TGCAGTGCTAGTTCCCCGAGCGGAAGCTCCTACAATGAGCAGTTCTTC. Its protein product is CSASSPSGSSYNEQFF.

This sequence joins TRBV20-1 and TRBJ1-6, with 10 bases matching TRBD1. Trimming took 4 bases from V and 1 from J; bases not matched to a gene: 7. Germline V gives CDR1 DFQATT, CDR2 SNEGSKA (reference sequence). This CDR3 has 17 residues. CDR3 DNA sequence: TGCAGTGCTACCGGGACAGGGGCAAATTCCTATAATTCACCCCTCCACTTT. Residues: CSATGTGANSYNSPLHF.

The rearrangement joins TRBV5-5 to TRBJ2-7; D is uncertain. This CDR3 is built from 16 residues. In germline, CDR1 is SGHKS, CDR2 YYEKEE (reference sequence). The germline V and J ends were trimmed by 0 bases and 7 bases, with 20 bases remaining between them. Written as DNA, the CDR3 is TGTGCCAGCAGCTTGGCACTCGCCCGGGCCGTGGGGGAGCAGTACTTC. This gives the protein CASSLALARAVGEQYF.

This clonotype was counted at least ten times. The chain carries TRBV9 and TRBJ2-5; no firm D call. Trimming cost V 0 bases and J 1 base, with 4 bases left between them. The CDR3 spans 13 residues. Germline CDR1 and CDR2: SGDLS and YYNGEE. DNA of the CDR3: TGTGCCAGCAGCGTAGACTCCCAAGAGACCCAGTACTTC. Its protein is CASSVDSQETQYF. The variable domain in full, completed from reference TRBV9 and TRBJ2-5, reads DSGVTQTPKHLITATGQRVTLRCSPRSGDLSVYWYQQSLDQGLQFLIQYYNGEERAKGNILERFSAQQFPDLHSELNLSSLELGDSALYFCASSVDSQETQYFGPGTRLLVL.

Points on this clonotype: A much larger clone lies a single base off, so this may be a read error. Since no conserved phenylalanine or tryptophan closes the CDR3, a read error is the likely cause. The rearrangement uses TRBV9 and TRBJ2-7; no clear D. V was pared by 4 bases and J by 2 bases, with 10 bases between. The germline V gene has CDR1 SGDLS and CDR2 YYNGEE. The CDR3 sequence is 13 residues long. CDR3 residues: CASSIGPTYEQYS. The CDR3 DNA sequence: TGTGCCAGCAGCATCGGACCCACCTACGAGCAGTACTCC.

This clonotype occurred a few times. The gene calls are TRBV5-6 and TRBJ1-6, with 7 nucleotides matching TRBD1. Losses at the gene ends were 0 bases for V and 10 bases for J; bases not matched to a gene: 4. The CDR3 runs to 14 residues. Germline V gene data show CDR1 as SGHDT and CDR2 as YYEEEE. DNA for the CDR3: TGTGCCAGCAGCTTGGGCGGGGGACAGTCACCCCTCCACTTT. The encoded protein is CASSLGGGQSPLHF.

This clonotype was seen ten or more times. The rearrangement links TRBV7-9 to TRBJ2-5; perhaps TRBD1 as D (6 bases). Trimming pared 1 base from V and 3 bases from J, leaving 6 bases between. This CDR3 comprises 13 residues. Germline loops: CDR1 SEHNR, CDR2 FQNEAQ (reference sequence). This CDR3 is CASSLGQEETQYF. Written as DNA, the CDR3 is TGTGCCAGCAGCTTAGGACAGGAAGAGACCCAGTACTTC.

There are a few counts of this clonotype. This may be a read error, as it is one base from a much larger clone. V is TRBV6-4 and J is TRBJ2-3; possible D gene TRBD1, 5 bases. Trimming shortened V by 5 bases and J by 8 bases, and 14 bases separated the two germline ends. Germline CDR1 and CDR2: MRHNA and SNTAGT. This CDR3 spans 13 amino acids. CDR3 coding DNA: TGTGCCAGCAGTCACACCAGGGTGGGTACGCAGTATTTT. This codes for CASSHTRVGTQYF.